This T cell receptor beta chain was captured by sequencing in a study of Ad26.COV2.S vaccination and SARS-CoV-2 variants. The CDR3 has 14 residues. V gave up 2 bases and J gave up 7 bases; unmatched junction bases: 4. Germline assignment: CDR1 SGHAT and CDR2 FQNNGV. Measured with immunoSEQ multiplex PCR; TCRdb has only the in-frame clones, and not every one. This sample yields about 680,000 clones, of which 80% to 90% are seen a single time; 1.5% belongs to the top ten. The treatment is: over 15 received Ad26.COV2.S at low or high dose, single or two shots; roughly five received placebo; per-sample allocation not given. After the first vaccine or placebo injection, samples were drawn on day 63.

The V gene is TRBV11-2, the J gene TRBJ2-1; 8 bases align to TRBD2. The receptor's source is a person aged 18-60 years who received the Ad26.COV2.S COVID-19 vaccine or a placebo. Sequences were derived from peripheral blood, sampled in a trial of Ad26.COV2.S vaccine versus placebo. CDR3 sequence: CASSLYGRANEQFF. The DNA for the CDR3 is TGTGCCAGCAGCTTATACGGGAGGGCGAATGAGCAGTTCTTC.